This T cell receptor beta chain was identified in a study of CD4 and CD8 cells across lung adenocarcinoma regions. Via MiXCR, TCRdb re-called the PCR reads, giving one row per CDR3 protein. The sample gives under 13,000 distinct CDR3 sequences, 40% to 65% of which show up once; 15% to 20% is in the top ten. In this sample, this clonotype turned up once. An end of the junction does not agree with germline; a read error may underlie this. What was sequenced was CD4+ T cells from the center of a lung tumor. This clonotype was sampled from a male donor with lung adenocarcinoma. The CD4 and CD8 labels of this study may be unreliable.

For the CDR3, the DNA is TGTGCCAGCAGTGATACTAGCGGGAAAGATACGCAGTACTTT. It is translated as CASSDTSGKDTQYF. The chain links TRBV6-1 to TRBJ2-3, with 10 nucleotides matching TRBD2. This CDR3 region has 14 residues. Per germline, CDR1 MNHNS and CDR2 SASEGT.